This T cell receptor (beta chain) was retrieved from a study of tumor and adjacent non-tumor tissue in lung cancer. Whole-study context: Histology: around twelve adenocarcinoma, a couple of squamous cell carcinoma, 1 small cell lung cancer. Samples averaged roughly 4.3 million productive TCRbeta reads each. Study-level points and caveats: Higher tumor TCR diversity was associated with shorter survival.

TCRbeta libraries were built with three rounds of nested PCR, modified from ARM-PCR. TCRdb recomputed calls from the multiplex PCR reads with MiXCR, one row per CDR3 protein. This repertoire shows some 80,000 distinct CDR3 sequences, about 80% found once; its top ten account for approximately 40%. From germline, CDR1 is MNHNS and CDR2 SASEGT. The CDR3 runs to 11 residues. The template was RNA from unsorted bulk tissue. This non-tumor lung sample came from over 3 cm beyond the tumor edge. With respect to this clonotype: Its cognate antigen is unknown. The junction does not match germline at one end; this may be a read error.

The chain employs TRBV6-1 and TRBJ1-1; D is undetermined. The receptor was derived from a man aged 65-85 years with non-small cell lung cancer. The sample taken for sequencing was distant non-tumor lung tissue. The CDR3 loop is CSISGGREAFF. CDR3 nucleotides: TGCTCCATCAGTGGTGGACGAGAAGCTTTCTTT.